This TCR beta chain was captured in a study of cytomegalovirus exposure and HLA in healthy donors. Researchers ran the PCR with 60 Vbeta and 13 Jbeta primers. Sequencing used immunoSEQ multiplex PCR; TCRdb keeps in-frame clones, though not all of them. Counted here are 150,000 to 200,000 clones, 82% occurring once; the ten biggest clones make up around 0.1%. V shed 5 bases and J shed 9 bases, with 14 bases lying between them. This CDR3 has 13 residues. The germline gives CDR1 MNHEY, CDR2 SVGAGI. The chain has TRBV6-5 and TRBJ2-1; TRBD2 might be the D (6 bases). Sequencing was done on a sample of PBMCs. The source is a boy between 2 and 10 years old in good health and CMV-seronegative. This chain's CDR3 is CASSRGLITEQFF. The CDR3 DNA reads as TGTGCCAGCAGTCGGGGACTTATCACTGAGCAGTTCTTC.